A single sample is the source of the 9 T cell receptor beta chains below, sequenced in a study of T cell repertoires in cytomegalovirus infection. MiXCR, applied by TCRdb to the reads, yields one record per CDR3 protein. The sample carries roughly 200,000 distinct CDR3 sequences, about a sixth recorded once. Sequencing input: CD8+ T cells from PBMCs. These receptors all stem from a human donor in good health (CMV status not recorded). Some clones in this sample may be carry-over from other donors' samples.

This clonotype was found many times. Here the CDR3 reads CASSSLRAESYEQYF. As DNA, the CDR3 is TGTGCCAGCAGCTCCTTGCGAGCAGAGTCCTACGAGCAGTACTTC. The V call is TRBV7-2, the J call TRBJ2-7; D gene ambiguous. CDR3 length: 15 residues. Looked up from germline, CDR1 is SGHTA and CDR2 is FQGNSA. V was pared by 4 bases and J by 1 base, with 14 bases between.

This clonotype was observed a handful of times. The rearrangement joins TRBV6-2 or TRBV6-3 to TRBJ2-7; D is ambiguous. Germline V gene data show CDR1 as MNHEY and CDR2 as SVGEGT. CDR3 length: 16 residues. Trimming stripped 5 bases from V and 1 base from J, with 18 bases between. CDR3 sequence: CASSHNPVLPSYEQYF. CDR3 nucleotide sequence: TGTGCCAGCAGTCACAACCCCGTACTACCGTCCTACGAGCAGTACTTC.

V gene TRBV5-6 combines with J gene TRBJ1-5; D remains ambiguous. Trimming stripped 3 bases from V and 5 bases from J, with 9 bases between. CDR1 SGHDT and CDR2 YYEEEE come from the germline V gene. The CDR3 is 13 amino acids. The CDR3 region is CASSSGIHQPQHF. CDR3 nucleotides: TGTGCCAGCAGCTCAGGTATCCATCAGCCCCAGCATTTT.

This clonotype was recorded a few times. This chain links TRBV4-1 with TRBJ2-3, with TRBD1 as a possible D gene (7 bases). This CDR3 spans 18 amino acids. Germline V gene sequence: CDR1 MGHRA, CDR2 YSYEKL. The V gene lost 3 bases and the J gene lost 3 bases, with 22 bases spanning the gap. Here the CDR3 reads CASSHPSAGQPTTDTQYF. The CDR3, as DNA: TGCGCCAGCAGCCACCCGTCCGCGGGACAGCCTACAACAGATACGCAGTATTTT.

The V call is TRBV6-4, the J call TRBJ2-3, with D hard to call. The CDR3 extends over 13 amino acids. The germline CDR1 and CDR2 sequences are MRHNA and SNTAGT. Trimming took 0 bases from V and 2 from J, leaving 3 bases between them. CDR3 protein: CASSDSTTDTQYF. The CDR3 region has the DNA TGTGCCAGCAGTGACTCGACCACAGATACGCAGTATTTT.

The chain is built from TRBV2 and TRBJ2-7; D might be TRBD1 (5 bases). Per the germline V gene, CDR1 is SNHLY and CDR2 is FYNNEI. CDR3 length: 15 residues. Between the trimmed V and J ends, which lost 4 bases and 1 base, there was a span of 14 bases. In DNA, the CDR3 is TGTGCCAGCAGTGGGACCTTTAGGGGATCCTACGAGCAGTACTTC. Protein sequence: CASSGTFRGSYEQYF.

This clonotype was observed a handful of times. This sequence joins TRBV11-2 and TRBJ2-4, with 14 bases matching TRBD2. After removal of 5 bases from V and 3 bases from J, the junction contained 18 bases not matched to a gene. The CDR3 sequence is 21 residues long. The V gene's germline CDR1 is SGHAT and CDR2 FQNNGV. CDR3 in amino acids: CASSTARARLAGGFDKNIQYF. In DNA form, the CDR3 reads TGTGCCAGCAGCACGGCTCGGGCGAGACTAGCGGGGGGGTTTGACAAAAACATTCAGTACTTC.

The chain has TRBV9 and TRBJ2-2, with D tentatively TRBD1 (6 bases). The CDR3 totals 15 residues. Germline V gene data show CDR1 as SGDLS and CDR2 as YYNGEE. Trimming took 2 bases from V and 5 from J, leaving 13 bases between them. CDR3 DNA sequence: TGTGCCAGCAGCGTCGCAGGGGTCCAAACCGGGGAGCTGTTTTTT. Protein product: CASSVAGVQTGELFF.

This clonotype was counted only a few times. This chain connects TRBV7-6 to TRBJ2-5; the D gene is possibly TRBD1 (7 bases). The V end was cut by 5 bases, the J end by 5 bases, with 12 bases between. Germline-derived CDR1 and CDR2 are SGHVS and FNYEAQ. The CDR3 runs 13 residues. The CDR3 is CASSPSGGETQYF. The CDR3 DNA reads as TGTGCCAGCAGCCCTTCAGGGGGGGAGACCCAGTACTTC.